These 17 T cell receptor beta chains originate from one sample sequenced in a study of T cells after yellow fever vaccination. One entry per CDR3 protein results from TCRdb running MiXCR on the 5' RACE reads. The table has about 360,000 distinct CDR3 sequences, around 6.4% seen once. The sample was PBMCs, taken 5 days after the yellow fever booster vaccination. All receptors derive from a young man who received the YFV17D yellow fever vaccine.

This clonotype occurred many times. This rearrangement joins TRBV2 to TRBJ2-1; D uncertain. The CDR3 is made up of 13 amino acids. V gave up 5 bases and J gave up 6 bases, with 11 bases separating them. Per the germline V gene, CDR1 is SNHLY and CDR2 is FYNNEI. As DNA, the CDR3 is TGTGCCAGCAGTTCCAGGTTAGGCAATGAGCAGTTCTTC. It encodes CASSSRLGNEQFF. Complete variable domain (other parts from reference TRBV2 and TRBJ2-1): EPEVTQTPSHQVTQMGQEVILRCVPISNHLYFYWYRQILGQKVEFLVSFYNNEISEKSEIFDDQFSVERPDGSNFTLKIRSTKLEDSAMYFCASSSRLGNEQFFGPGTRLTVL.

This clonotype was recorded many times. CDR3: CASSLGTGVGSSYEQYF. The DNA of the CDR3 is TGTGCCAGCAGCCTGGGGACAGGGGTGGGGAGCTCCTACGAGCAGTACTTC. The rearrangement joins TRBV7-9 to TRBJ2-7; 10 nucleotides align to TRBD1. The junction had 10 bases not matched to a gene; V was cut back by 5 bases and J by 0 bases. The germline V gene has CDR1 SEHNR and CDR2 FQNEAQ (reference sequence). This CDR3 has 17 amino acids. The full variable domain, its missing parts supplied by reference TRBV7-9 and TRBJ2-7, is DTGVSQNPRHKITKRGQNVTFRCDPISEHNRLYWYRQTLGQGPEFLTYFQNEAQLEKSRLLSDRFSAERPKGSFSTLEIQRTEQGDSAMYLCASSLGTGVGSSYEQYFGPGTRLTVT.

This clonotype was seen ten or more times. The V call is TRBV5-5, the J call TRBJ2-7; 11 positions match TRBD2. Germline lookup yields CDR1 SGHKS and CDR2 YYEKEE (reference sequence). The V and J ends lost 3 bases and 2 bases, in that order; junction bases with no gene match: 4. The CDR3 spans 15 residues. The CDR3 DNA reads TGTGCCAGCAGCTCTAGCGGGAGGAAAACCTACGAGCAGTACTTC. It is translated as CASSSSGRKTYEQYF.

This clonotype has a handful of counts. Here the CDR3 reads CASSLAGVVGQTQYF. For the CDR3, the DNA is TGTGCCAGCAGCTTGGCCGGGGTGGTCGGTCAGACCCAGTACTTC. The V gene is TRBV5-6, the J gene TRBJ2-5; possible D gene TRBD2, 5 bases. This CDR3 has 15 amino acids. V was clipped by 0 bases and J by 6 bases, with 15 bases between them. CDR1 and CDR2 from the germline V gene are SGHDT and YYEEEE.

The chain employs TRBV7-2 and TRBJ2-3, with D perhaps assigned TRBD1 or TRBD2 (5 bases each). This CDR3 has 13 amino acids. Germline loops: CDR1 SGHTA, CDR2 FQGNSA. Trimming left V 1 base short and J 9 bases short, with 11 bases between. CDR3 nucleotides: TGTGCCAGCAGCTTAGGGGACCGGGGCACGCAGTATTTT. It yields the protein CASSLGDRGTQYF.

This clonotype was recorded many times. This chain uses TRBV12-3 or TRBV12-4 with TRBJ2-7; 8 bases line up with TRBD2. This CDR3 has 11 amino acids. Trimming cost V 6 bases and J 7 bases; bases outside gene matches: 2. CDR3 nucleotide sequence: TGTGCCAGCAGCCCGGGGGGGGAGCAGTACTTC. Translating it yields CASSPGGEQYF.

This clonotype was seen repeatedly, ten times or more. At one end, the junction sequence differs from germline, possibly due to a read error. The genes are TRBV12-3 or TRBV12-4 and TRBJ2-7; TRBD1 is a possible D gene (5 bases). This CDR3 region has 12 residues. This CDR3 is CASSRDFYEQYF. In DNA, the CDR3 is TGCGCCAGCAGCAGGGATTTCTACGAGCAGTACTTC.

The V and J genes are TRBV19 and TRBJ2-6; a weak D match, TRBD2 (5 bases). Germline V gene sequence: CDR1 LNHDA, CDR2 SQIVND (reference sequence). This CDR3 spans 18 amino acids. V lost 3 bases and J 0 bases, leaving 15 bases between the germline ends. In nucleotides, the CDR3 is TGTGCCAGTAGTATTTTCGGGCGTGGGAGCTCTGGGGCCAACGTCCTGACTTTC. Amino acid sequence: CASSIFGRGSSGANVLTF.

This clonotype was picked up many times. The J gene is TRBJ1-1, the V gene TRBV5-1; D gene unclear. CDR3 size: 15 residues. Germline CDR1 and CDR2: SGHRS and YFSETQ. V lost 0 bases and J lost 5, with 14 bases in between. This chain's CDR3 is CASSLEVYGNTEAFF. In DNA, the CDR3 is TGCGCCAGCAGCTTGGAGGTGTATGGTAATACTGAAGCTTTCTTT.

This clonotype has more than one count but fewer than ten. The CDR3 DNA sequence: TGTGCCAGCAGCCGTAGCGGGAGCTCCTACGAGCAGTACTTC. Its protein is CASSRSGSSYEQYF. This chain connects TRBV7-2 to TRBJ2-7; 9 bases match TRBD2. V lost 5 bases to trimming and J lost 0 bases; unmatched junction nucleotides: 2. Germline-derived CDR1 and CDR2 are SGHTA and FQGNSA. The CDR3 has 14 residues.

This clonotype was seen many times. The chain joins TRBV20-1 to TRBJ2-2, with D unclear. The germline CDR1 and CDR2 sequences are DFQATT and SNEGSKA (reference sequence). The CDR3 is 12 residues long. With 7 bases removed from V and 0 bases from J, the gap between germline ends came to 6 bases. The DNA of the CDR3 is TGCAGTGTTTTGGCGAACACCGGGGAGCTGTTTTTT. Translating it yields CSVLANTGELFF.

This clonotype was detected ten times or more. The genes are TRBV7-2 and TRBJ2-3; TRBD1 might be the D (5 bases). Looked up from germline, CDR1 is SGHTA and CDR2 is FQGNSA. The CDR3 is 14 residues long. V was cut by 5 bases and J by 5 bases, with 14 bases left in between. As DNA, the CDR3 is TGTGCCAGCAGCATCGACCAGGGCATAGATACGCAGTATTTT. Amino acids: CASSIDQGIDTQYF.

The chain is built from TRBV29-1 and TRBJ1-1; no definite D call. Germline V gene sequence: CDR1 SQVTM, CDR2 ANQGSEA. The V end was cut by 5 bases, the J end by 4 bases, with 17 bases between. The CDR3 runs to 14 residues. Written as DNA, the CDR3 is TGCAGCGTTATGAAGTCCAATTTGGGCACTGAAGCTTTCTTT. Translated: CSVMKSNLGTEAFF.

This clonotype has only a few counts. The chain combines TRBV7-2 with TRBJ2-7; the match to TRBD2 covers 10 bases. Trimming took 5 bases from V and 4 from J; bases not matched to a gene: 8. Germline V CDR1 and CDR2: SGHTA, FQGNSA. CDR3 length: 15 residues. CDR3 protein: CASSLSSGSRYEQYF. DNA for the CDR3: TGTGCCAGCAGCCTGTCTAGCGGGAGTAGATACGAGCAGTACTTC.

This clonotype has just a few counts. The chain employs TRBV14 and TRBJ2-1, with TRBD1 identical over 11 bases. The CDR3 is 17 amino acids. CDR1 is SGHDN, CDR2 FVKESK, per germline. V gave up 3 bases and J gave up 5 bases; unmatched junction bases: 9. The CDR3: CASSQDRGRQLNNEQFF. CDR3 coding DNA: TGTGCCAGCAGCCAGGACAGGGGGCGACAGTTAAACAATGAGCAGTTCTTC.

This clonotype was counted ten times or more. This sequence joins TRBV6-5 and TRBJ1-5; D not certain. Germline V lookup: CDR1 MNHEY, CDR2 SVGAGI. There are 14 residues in the CDR3. Trimming left V 1 base short and J 5 bases short, with 9 bases between. CDR3 loop: CASSYLGIDQPQHF. CDR3 sequence (DNA): TGTGCCAGCAGTTACTTGGGGATCGATCAGCCCCAGCATTTT.

Remarks on this clonotype: A read error may be the cause here, since a much bigger clone is one base away. The J gene is TRBJ2-7, the V gene TRBV10-3, with D possibly matching TRBD2 (6 bases). The CDR3 is 15 amino acids. Per germline, CDR1 ENHRY and CDR2 SYGVKD. CDR3 in amino acids: CAISAGDRASYEQHF. The CDR3 coding sequence is TGTGCCATCAGTGCGGGAGATCGGGCCTCCTACGAGCAGCACTTC.